The 4 T cell receptor beta chains in this list originate from one sample, sequenced in a study of siplizumab effects on memory and regulatory T cells. The repertoire was sequenced with immunoSEQ multiplex PCR; TCRdb's copy has only in-frame clones and lacks some. Of about 40,000 clones listed, approximately 88% were seen once; the top ten hold roughly 0.25%. The sequenced sample consisted of naive CD4+ T cells sorted from blood. Receptors were obtained from a human donor in good health.

This clone was recorded once. This chain joins TRBV11-2 and TRBJ1-1; D may be TRBD1 (5 bases). CDR3 size: 15 residues. Germline CDR1 is SGHAT and CDR2 is FQNNGV. V lost 3 bases, J lost 3 bases, and 14 bases lay in between. In DNA form, the CDR3 reads TGTGCCAGCAGCTTCTATGGTTCGGGGGACACTGAAGCTTTCTTT. The encoded protein is CASSFYGSGDTEAFF.

J is TRBJ2-1 and V is TRBV9; D may be TRBD2 (6 bases). The CDR3 consists of 12 residues. Trimming left V 2 bases short and J 9 bases short, with 9 bases between. Germline V CDR1 and CDR2: SGDLS, YYNGEE. Here the CDR3 DNA reads TGTGCCAGCAGCGTTACTAGCTTTGAGCAGTTCTTC. This sequence encodes CASSVTSFEQFF.

In DNA form, the CDR3 reads TGTGCCAGCAGCTTGGGGGGACCGGGCCTCACTACCTACGAGCAGTACTTC. Its protein product is CASSLGGPGLTTYEQYF. The chain joins TRBV5-6 to TRBJ2-7; TRBD1 or TRBD2 may be the D gene (5 bases each). The V and J ends lost 0 bases and 2 bases respectively, with 18 bases between them. The CDR3 totals 17 residues. The germline CDR1 and CDR2 sequences are SGHDT and YYEEEE.

This clone has a handful of counts. The chain is built from TRBV5-8 and TRBJ1-5; tentative D call: TRBD1 (5 bases). Per the germline V gene, CDR1 is SGHTS and CDR2 is YDEGEE. The CDR3 consists of 13 residues. The V end lost 4 bases, the J end lost 4 bases, and 9 bases lay between the germline ends. The DNA for the CDR3 is TGTGCCAGCAGCCAACAGGTTAATCAGCCCCAGCATTTT. Translating gives CASSQQVNQPQHF.